A selection of T cell receptor beta chains follows, all from one sample in a study of metastatic and nonmetastatic thyroid tumors. TCRdb re-clonotyped the PCR reads through MiXCR. This sample carries approximately 21,000 clones, about 30% of them seen once, and the ten largest clones take 4.5% to 5.5%. Sequencing input: tumor tissue. The receptors shown here come from a female donor with papillary thyroid cancer or a benign thyroid nodule (not recorded which). Some clones in this sample may be carry-over from other donors' samples. The CDR3 runs from the conserved cysteine through the conserved F or W. A D gene is named only where the DNA matches it firmly. Clone size is stated in some rows and not others, as once, few, many or a class when expanded.

d_call: .
v_call: TRBV4-2
j_call: TRBJ1-5
clone_size: .
cdr3_nt: TGTGCCAGCAACCAAGATCCAGGACAGACCCAGCATTTT
cdr3_aa: CASNQDPGQTQHF

d_call: .
v_call: TRBV7-2
j_call: TRBJ2-7
clone_size: .
cdr3_nt: TGTGCCAGCAGCTTATCTAGCTCCCACGAGCAGTACTTC
cdr3_aa: CASSLSSSHEQYF

d_call: TRBD1
v_call: TRBV6-1
j_call: TRBJ2-7
clone_size: medium-sized
cdr3_nt: TGTGCCAGCAAACCGACAGGGATCGTCCACGAGCAGTACTTC
cdr3_aa: CASKPTGIVHEQYF

d_call: .
v_call: TRBV11-2
j_call: TRBJ2-3
clone_size: .
cdr3_nt: TGTGCCAGCAGCCTAGGTGGAACAGGTCCGTCAGATATGCAGTATTTT
cdr3_aa: CASSLGGTGPSDMQYF

d_call: TRBD1
v_call: TRBV6-2/TRBV6-3
j_call: TRBJ2-7
clone_size: medium-sized
cdr3_nt: TGTGCCAGCAGACAGGGGGCGGGGGAGCAGTACTTC
cdr3_aa: CASRQGAGEQYF

d_call: .
v_call: TRBV3-1
j_call: TRBJ2-7
clone_size: many
cdr3_nt: TGTGCCAGCAGCCGGGAGGGGGCGAACGAGCAGTACTTC
cdr3_aa: CASSREGANEQYF

d_call: .
v_call: TRBV27
j_call: TRBJ2-7
clone_size: medium-sized
cdr3_nt: TGTGCCAGCAGTTCCCTGTGGGCGGACAGCTTCTACGAGCAGTACTTC
cdr3_aa: CASSSLWADSFYEQYF

d_call: .
v_call: TRBV5-1
j_call: TRBJ2-6
clone_size: many
cdr3_nt: TGCGCCAGCAGCTTGGCGGACAGCTCTGGGGCCAACGTCCTGACTTTC
cdr3_aa: CASSLADSSGANVLTF

d_call: .
v_call: TRBV20-1
j_call: TRBJ1-1
clone_size: .
cdr3_nt: TGCAGTGCTAGAGGACTGGCGGGCACTGAAGCTTTCTTT
cdr3_aa: CSARGLAGTEAFF

d_call: TRBD2
v_call: TRBV11-2
j_call: TRBJ2-1
clone_size: many
cdr3_nt: TGTGCCAGCAGCCGACGGACTAGCGGGGGGGTCTCCTACAATGAGCAGTTCTTC
cdr3_aa: CASSRRTSGGVSYNEQFF

d_call: .
v_call: TRBV3-1
j_call: TRBJ1-2
clone_size: .
cdr3_nt: TGTGCCAGCAGCCAAGGGACTAGGGGCTACACCTTC
cdr3_aa: CASSQGTRGYTF

d_call: .
v_call: TRBV6-1
j_call: TRBJ1-1
clone_size: .
cdr3_nt: TGTGCCAGCAGTGATCCCGGGCCCCTATCCCCGGAAGCTTTCTTT
cdr3_aa: CASSDPGPLSPEAFF

d_call: TRBD1
v_call: TRBV5-1
j_call: TRBJ1-3
clone_size: many
cdr3_nt: TGCGCCAGCAGCTTGGAGGGGACAGGGCTTATTTCTGGAAACACCATATATTTT
cdr3_aa: CASSLEGTGLISGNTIYF

d_call: .
v_call: TRBV28
j_call: TRBJ2-7
clone_size: few
cdr3_nt: TGTGCCAGCATCCTATCGTCCTACTCCTACGAGCAGTACTTC
cdr3_aa: CASILSSYSYEQYF

d_call: TRBD2
v_call: TRBV7-9
j_call: TRBJ2-5
clone_size: many
cdr3_nt: TGTGCCAGCAGCCTCGGACTAGCGGGGGTCCAAGAGACCCAGTACTTC
cdr3_aa: CASSLGLAGVQETQYF

d_call: .
v_call: TRBV10-3
j_call: TRBJ1-5
clone_size: many
cdr3_nt: TGTGCCATCAGTGACGGGAACCTTAATCAGCCCCAGCATTTT
cdr3_aa: CAISDGNLNQPQHF